These T cell receptor beta chains were read from a single sample in a study of control samples from healthy donors and cancer patients. This table comes from immunoSEQ multiplex PCR, and its TCRdb copy is limited to in-frame clones, with some not included. The data contain tens of thousands of clones, about 88% of them singletons. The sequencing input was blood. The receptor source for this set is a woman in her 70s in good health. The CDR3 runs from the conserved cysteine through the conserved F or W. A D gene is named only where the DNA matches it firmly. Clone size is not always given. Where it is, it says once, few, many or a class for expanded clones.

J: TRBJ2-7
D: -
V: TRBV6-2/TRBV6-3
size: -
DNA: TGTGCCAGCAGTTACTCGACTAGCGAGCAGTACTTC
CDR3: CASSYSTSEQYF

J: TRBJ1-2
D: -
V: TRBV29-1
size: -
DNA: TGCAGCGTTGTCAGAACTAACTATGGCTACACCTTC
CDR3: CSVVRTNYGYTF

J: TRBJ2-5
D: TRBD2
V: TRBV3-1/TRBV3-2
size: once
DNA: TGTGCCAGCAGCCAAGGTTTACTAGCGGGGGCCCAAGAGACCCAGTACTTC
CDR3: CASSQGLLAGAQETQYF

J: TRBJ2-1
D: -
V: TRBV20-1
size: -
DNA: TGCAGTGCTAGTGGGTTGAGCTCCTACAATGAGCAGTTCTTC
CDR3: CSASGLSSYNEQFF

J: TRBJ2-7
D: TRBD1
V: TRBV5-1
size: -
DNA: TGCGCCAGCAGCTCAGGACAGGGGGCCGGTCCCTACGAGCAGTACTTC
CDR3: CASSSGQGAGPYEQYF

J: TRBJ2-1
D: -
V: TRBV6-1
size: -
DNA: TGTGCCAGCAGTGAATCTCGGGACTTTTACAATGAGCAGTTCTTC
CDR3: CASSESRDFYNEQFF

J: TRBJ2-7
D: -
V: TRBV5-1
size: -
DNA: TGCGCCAGCAGCCGGCCCCCGGACGGCTCCTACGAGCAGTACTTC
CDR3: CASSRPPDGSYEQYF

J: TRBJ1-2
D: -
V: TRBV7-2
size: -
DNA: TGTGCCAGCGGGGGTTTCGGATCCTATGGCTACACCTTC
CDR3: CASGGFGSYGYTF

J: TRBJ1-4
D: TRBD1
V: TRBV15
size: -
DNA: TGTGCCACCAGCAGAGGCCAGGGGGCGCGGGGTGAAAAACTGTTTTTT
CDR3: CATSRGQGARGEKLFF

J: TRBJ2-3
D: -
V: TRBV7-2
size: -
DNA: TGTGCCAGCAGCCCCGCGGGTGCAGATACGCAGTATTTT
CDR3: CASSPAGADTQYF

J: TRBJ1-4
D: -
V: TRBV4-2
size: once
DNA: TGTGCCAGCAGCCAAGGCCAGGGACGAGAAAAACTGTTTTTT
CDR3: CASSQGQGREKLFF

J: TRBJ1-2
D: -
V: TRBV3-1/TRBV3-2
size: -
DNA: TGTGCCAGCTCGGATGGGGCCTATGGCTACACCTTC
CDR3: CASSDGAYGYTF

J: TRBJ2-5
D: -
V: TRBV5-1
size: -
DNA: TGCGCCAGCAGCTTGGTACCGAACAGGGCGGAGACCCAGTACTTC
CDR3: CASSLVPNRAETQYF

J: TRBJ2-3
D: -
V: TRBV9
size: -
DNA: TGTGCCAGCAGCGTAGGGTGGGGATTCACAGATACGCAGTATTTT
CDR3: CASSVGWGFTDTQYF

J: TRBJ1-5
D: -
V: TRBV7-9
size: -
DNA: TGTGCCAGCAGCCCATATACGACAGCGACCAATCAGCCCCAGCATTTT
CDR3: CASSPYTTATNQPQHF

J: TRBJ1-1
D: -
V: TRBV30
size: -
DNA: TGTGCCTGGAGTGCCGCATTATCTACTTTCTTT
CDR3: CAWSAALSTFF

J: TRBJ1-1
D: TRBD1
V: TRBV18
size: -
DNA: TGTGCCAGCACTAACCGACAGGGGGGCCCGATGAACACTGAAGCTTTCTTT
CDR3: CASTNRQGGPMNTEAFF

J: TRBJ2-5
D: TRBD2
V: TRBV7-2
size: few
DNA: TGTGCCAGCAGCTTAGATTGGACTAGGGGTGAGACCCAGTACTTC
CDR3: CASSLDWTRGETQYF

J: TRBJ2-1
D: -
V: TRBV19
size: -
DNA: TGTGCCAGTAGTATTCCCCCCGTTGATGAGCAGTTCTTC
CDR3: CASSIPPVDEQFF

J: TRBJ1-6
D: -
V: TRBV6-5
size: -
DNA: TGTGCCAGCGGGTTTGAGGGAGTAGATTCACCCCTCCACTTT
CDR3: CASGFEGVDSPLHF

J: TRBJ1-5
D: -
V: TRBV6-6
size: -
DNA: TGTGCCAGCAGTCTCCCCGGAGGCTTACCCGGACAGTCTCGGCAGCCCCAGCATTTT
CDR3: CASSLPGGLPGQSRQPQHF

J: TRBJ1-5
D: -
V: TRBV6-5
size: -
DNA: TGTGCCAGCACTTTAGGAGGGTGGAATCAGCCCCAGCATTTT
CDR3: CASTLGGWNQPQHF

J: TRBJ2-1
D: -
V: TRBV5-1
size: -
DNA: TGCGCCAGCAGCTTGTCGGACCCTCGGGAGCAGTTCTTC
CDR3: CASSLSDPREQFF

J: TRBJ2-7
D: -
V: TRBV2
size: -
DNA: TGTGCCTGCAGACAGTTTAGATACGAGCAGTACTTC
CDR3: CACRQFRYEQYF

J: TRBJ1-1
D: -
V: TRBV5-1
size: -
DNA: TGCGCCAGCAGCCCGGAAGGACAGATGAACACTGAAGCTTTCTTT
CDR3: CASSPEGQMNTEAFF

J: TRBJ1-4
D: TRBD1
V: TRBV2
size: -
DNA: TGTGCCAGCAGTGCGGGACAGCTTAATGAAAAACTGTTTTTT
CDR3: CASSAGQLNEKLFF

J: TRBJ2-3
D: -
V: TRBV5-4
size: -
DNA: TGTGCCAGCAGCTTGACGGGGGCGGATACGCAGTATTTT
CDR3: CASSLTGADTQYF

J: TRBJ1-1
D: -
V: TRBV5-6
size: -
DNA: TGTGCCAGCAGCTTGGATCCGGGACGGAGCACTGAAGCTTTCTTT
CDR3: CASSLDPGRSTEAFF

J: TRBJ2-1
D: TRBD2
V: TRBV7-2
size: -
DNA: TGTGCCAGCAGCTTAAGGCGGGAGTCCTACAATGAGCAGTTCTTC
CDR3: CASSLRRESYNEQFF

J: TRBJ1-2
D: -
V: TRBV6-6
size: -
DNA: TGTGCCACCCGGGGTGCCCAGGGGCACACCTTC
CDR3: CATRGAQGHTF

J: TRBJ2-2
D: TRBD1
V: TRBV6-5
size: -
DNA: TGTGCCAGCAGTAGGGGACAGGGCCTCACCGGGGAGCTGTTTTTT
CDR3: CASSRGQGLTGELFF

J: TRBJ2-7
D: -
V: TRBV6-2/TRBV6-3
size: -
DNA: TGTGCCAGCAGCAATGCCGCGGCGGTAAACGAGCAGTACTTC
CDR3: CASSNAAAVNEQYF

J: TRBJ1-5
D: -
V: TRBV30
size: -
DNA: TGTGCCTGGAGAGGGGGATTCAATCAGCCCCAGCATTTT
CDR3: CAWRGGFNQPQHF

J: TRBJ1-1
D: -
V: TRBV30
size: -
DNA: TGTGCCTGGAGTGTAAGGGGCCACTCAGCTTTCTTT
CDR3: CAWSVRGHSAFF

J: TRBJ1-3
D: -
V: TRBV30
size: -
DNA: TGTGCCTGGAGTGTACTGGGAGTGGAAAACACCATATATTTT
CDR3: CAWSVLGVENTIYF

J: TRBJ1-4
D: -
V: TRBV30
size: -
DNA: TGTGCCTGGAGTGATTTACCCGTAGGAAAACTGTTTTTT
CDR3: CAWSDLPVGKLFF

J: TRBJ2-3
D: TRBD2
V: TRBV3-1/TRBV3-2
size: -
DNA: TGTGCCAGCAGCCAAGTTGGGACTAGCGGGGGGACCCTAAGGGCAGATACGCAGTATTTT
CDR3: CASSQVGTSGGTLRADTQYF

J: TRBJ1-3
D: -
V: TRBV21-1
size: -
DNA: TGTGCCAGCAGCAATGGTGGGGCCGAAACCGCTGGAAACACCATATATTTT
CDR3: CASSNGGAETAGNTIYF

J: TRBJ2-1
D: TRBD2
V: TRBV5-1
size: once
DNA: TGCGCCAGCAGCTTGTTAGCGGGAGTAGTCAATGGGCAGTTCTTC
CDR3: CASSLLAGVVNGQFF

J: TRBJ1-5
D: -
V: TRBV19
size: -
DNA: TGTGCCAGTAGTATCGACTCGCCGTATCAGCCCCAGCATTTT
CDR3: CASSIDSPYQPQHF

J: TRBJ1-2
D: -
V: TRBV23-1
size: -
DNA: TGCGCCAGCACCAACAGGGCTGACTATGGCTACACCTTC
CDR3: CASTNRADYGYTF

J: TRBJ2-7
D: TRBD2
V: TRBV20-1
size: -
DNA: TGCAGTGCTAGTAGGGCGGGAGGACTTTACGAGCAGTACTTC
CDR3: CSASRAGGLYEQYF

J: TRBJ1-1
D: -
V: TRBV10-1
size: -
DNA: TGCGCCAGCAGTGAGTTAAAGGGAAGAGAAGCTTTCTTT
CDR3: CASSELKGREAFF

J: TRBJ1-5
D: -
V: TRBV19
size: -
DNA: TGTGCCAGTAGTCGTTGGACTACAGGTAGCAATCAGCCCCAGCATTTT
CDR3: CASSRWTTGSNQPQHF

J: TRBJ2-2
D: -
V: TRBV12-5
size: -
DNA: TGTGCTAGTGGTTTGGTCAGCGGGGAGCTGTTTTTT
CDR3: CASGLVSGELFF

J: TRBJ1-4
D: -
V: TRBV14
size: -
DNA: TGTGCCAGCAGCCCGGGGCAAAGTTGGACATGGGAAAAACTGTTTTTT
CDR3: CASSPGQSWTWEKLFF

J: TRBJ1-2
D: -
V: TRBV5-4
size: -
DNA: TGTGCCAGCAGCTTGGCGGGAAGCTATGGCTACACCTTC
CDR3: CASSLAGSYGYTF

J: TRBJ1-2
D: -
V: TRBV11-2
size: -
DNA: TGTGCCAGCAGCTATGGGCAGAACTATGGCTACACCTTC
CDR3: CASSYGQNYGYTF

J: TRBJ2-5
D: -
V: TRBV24-1
size: -
DNA: TGTGCCACCAGTGATTTGTCGGGAAAGACCCAGTACTTC
CDR3: CATSDLSGKTQYF

J: TRBJ2-4
D: -
V: TRBV29-1
size: -
DNA: TGCAGCGTCGCGACCCCCGGGACGGGTAAAAACATTCAGTACTTC
CDR3: CSVATPGTGKNIQYF

J: TRBJ2-3
D: TRBD1
V: TRBV11-3
size: few
DNA: TGTGCCAGCAGACAGGGGGCAGATACGCAGTATTTT
CDR3: CASRQGADTQYF